This note documents a single T cell receptor beta chain sequence. Its antigen is undetermined. The genomic DNA of each subset was split evenly across several immunoSEQ plates. Authors' processing steps: ImmunoSEQ output held junction-only sequences without quality scores, so filtering differed. Profiling relied on immunoSEQ multiplex PCR, and the TCRdb table lists in-frame clones only, not all of them. D and trimming were read from the DNA, whereas the V and J calls and clone size are those reported in that table. The table includes 2 million to 2.5 million clones, 85% to 95% detected once. CDR3 length: 15 amino acids. Germline-derived CDR1 and CDR2 are SGHRS and YFSETQ. The V segment lost 4 bases and the J segment 6 bases; nucleotides outside the gene matches: 3. Splitting of CD4+ cells produced CD45RA+ naive and CD45RA-negative memory subsets. The source of the sample is a study of shared clonotypes between healthy human individuals.

Findings of the study overall: A limitation of the genetic and exposure-history diversity represented arose from few donors.

This TCR was recovered from a man aged 18 to 35 in good health. Some clones in this sample may be carry-over from other donors' samples. The sequencing input was naive CD4+ T cells from PBMCs. Subset here: CD45RA+ positively selected. V and J are TRBV5-1 and TRBJ2-1, with TRBD2 identical over 14 bases. CDR3 loop: CASSRGTSGGNEQFF. The CDR3 bases are TGCGCCAGCAGCCGCGGGACTAGCGGGGGCAATGAGCAGTTCTTC.